This section outlines one T cell receptor beta chain sequence together with its context. This specimen comes from a study of CD8 T cells in ankylosing spondylitis. From germline, CDR1 is MNHNS and CDR2 SASEGT. V lost 7 bases, J lost 5 bases, and 13 bases lay in between. This CDR3 has 13 amino acids. From the 5' RACE reads, TCRdb called clonotypes with MiXCR, one entry per CDR3 protein. The sample holds around 150,000 distinct CDR3 sequences, under 35% seen once. Specimen: synovial fluid, either unsorted or a sorted T cell fraction (not recorded which). This clonotype originated in a male donor with ankylosing spondylitis. This chain joins TRBV6-1 and TRBJ2-3; a weak D match, TRBD2 (6 bases). DNA of the CDR3: TGTGCCAGCAACCTCATGGGGGGAGATACGCAGTATTTT. It translates to CASNLMGGDTQYF.